The sequence of this TCR beta chain was determined in a study of CD8+ T cells in alopecia areata. General observations from the study: In scalp, tofacitinib significantly decreased clonality and expanded CD8+ clones among the top 100.

Treatment of the sample: oral pan-JAK inhibitor, 5-10 mg twice daily. CD4+ and CD8+ T cells were sorted from PBMCs stained for CD3, CD4 and CD8. This clone was counted only a few times. What it recognizes is unknown. Investigators isolated RNA and reverse transcribed it into cDNA to act as the sequencing template. Produced via immunoSEQ multiplex PCR; TCRdb's table is partial and in-frame only. This table holds fewer than 250,000 clones, about 60% found once. The CDR3 is made up of 14 amino acids. V dropped 1 base and J dropped 0 bases, with 6 bases sitting between them. Germline CDR1 reads SEHNR; CDR2 reads FQNEAQ (reference sequence).

V and J are TRBV7-9 and TRBJ1-1; D not certain. Sequenced here: CD4+ T cells sorted from blood, sampled at week 4, from a patient treated with tofacitinib. This receptor was taken from a human donor with alopecia areata. CDR3 protein: CASSLEGMNTEAFF. The CDR3 DNA reads as TGTGCCAGCAGCTTAGAGGGAATGAACACTGAAGCTTTCTTT.